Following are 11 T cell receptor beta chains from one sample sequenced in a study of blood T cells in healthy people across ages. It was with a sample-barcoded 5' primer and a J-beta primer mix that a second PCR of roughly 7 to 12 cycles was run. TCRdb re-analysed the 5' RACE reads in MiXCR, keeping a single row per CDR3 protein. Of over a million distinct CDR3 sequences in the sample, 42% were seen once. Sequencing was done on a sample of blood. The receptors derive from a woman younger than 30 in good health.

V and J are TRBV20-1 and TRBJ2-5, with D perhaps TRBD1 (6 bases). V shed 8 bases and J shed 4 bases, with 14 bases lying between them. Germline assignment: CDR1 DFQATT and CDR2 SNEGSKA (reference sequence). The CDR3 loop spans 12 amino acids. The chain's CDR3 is CSSPGRGETQYF. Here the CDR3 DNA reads TGCAGTTCCCCCGGCAGGGGAGAGACCCAGTACTTC.

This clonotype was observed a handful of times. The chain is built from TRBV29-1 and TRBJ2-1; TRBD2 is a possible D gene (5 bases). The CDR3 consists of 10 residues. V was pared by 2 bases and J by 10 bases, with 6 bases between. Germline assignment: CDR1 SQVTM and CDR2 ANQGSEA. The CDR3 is CSVETGEQFF. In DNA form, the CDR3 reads TGCAGCGTTGAAACGGGAGAGCAGTTCTTC.

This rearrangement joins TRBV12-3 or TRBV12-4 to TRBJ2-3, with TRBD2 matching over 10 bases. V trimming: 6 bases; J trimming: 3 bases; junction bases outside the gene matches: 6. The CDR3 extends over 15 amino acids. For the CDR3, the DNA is TGTGCCAGCAGCCTACTAGCGGGGAAAACAGATACGCAGTATTTT. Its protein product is CASSLLAGKTDTQYF.

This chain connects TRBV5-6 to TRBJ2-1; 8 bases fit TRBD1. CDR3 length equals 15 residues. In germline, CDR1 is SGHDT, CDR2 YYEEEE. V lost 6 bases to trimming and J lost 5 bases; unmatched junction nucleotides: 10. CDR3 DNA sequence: TGTGCCAGCAACTTTAAGGGGACAGGCCACAATGAGCAGTTCTTC. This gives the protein CASNFKGTGHNEQFF.

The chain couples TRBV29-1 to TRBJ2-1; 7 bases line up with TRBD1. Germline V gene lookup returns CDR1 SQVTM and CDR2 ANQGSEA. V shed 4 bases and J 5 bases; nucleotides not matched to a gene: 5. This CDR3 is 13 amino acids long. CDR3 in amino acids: CSVAGGDHNEQFF. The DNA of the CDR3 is TGCAGCGTTGCAGGGGGTGACCACAATGAGCAGTTCTTC.

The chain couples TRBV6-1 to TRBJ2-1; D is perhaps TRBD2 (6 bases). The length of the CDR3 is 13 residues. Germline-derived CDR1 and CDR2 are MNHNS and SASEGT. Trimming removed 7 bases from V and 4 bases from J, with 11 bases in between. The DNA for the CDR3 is TGTGCCAGCATGCGGGATCTTTACAATGAGCAGTTCTTC. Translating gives CASMRDLYNEQFF.

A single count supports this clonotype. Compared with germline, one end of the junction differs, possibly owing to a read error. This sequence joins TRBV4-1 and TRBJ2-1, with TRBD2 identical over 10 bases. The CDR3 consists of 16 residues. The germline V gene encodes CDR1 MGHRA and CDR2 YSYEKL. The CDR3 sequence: CASSLLAGISYNGQFF. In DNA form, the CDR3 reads TGCGCCAGCAGCCTACTAGCGGGAATTTCCTACAATGGGCAGTTCTTC.

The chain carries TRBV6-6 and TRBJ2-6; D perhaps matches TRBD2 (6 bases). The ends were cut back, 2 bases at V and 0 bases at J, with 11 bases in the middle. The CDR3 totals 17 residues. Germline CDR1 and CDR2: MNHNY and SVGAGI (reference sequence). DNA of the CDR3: TGTGCCAGCAGTTACACGGTGGGGGGCTCTGGGGCCAACGTCCTGACTTTC. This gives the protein CASSYTVGGSGANVLTF.

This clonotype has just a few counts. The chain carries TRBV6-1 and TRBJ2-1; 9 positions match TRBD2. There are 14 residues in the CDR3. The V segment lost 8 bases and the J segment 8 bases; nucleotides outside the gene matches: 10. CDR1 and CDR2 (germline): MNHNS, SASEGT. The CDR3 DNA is TGTGCCAGCTCAGGGACTAGCCTGTCCGATGAGCAGTTCTTC. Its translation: CASSGTSLSDEQFF.

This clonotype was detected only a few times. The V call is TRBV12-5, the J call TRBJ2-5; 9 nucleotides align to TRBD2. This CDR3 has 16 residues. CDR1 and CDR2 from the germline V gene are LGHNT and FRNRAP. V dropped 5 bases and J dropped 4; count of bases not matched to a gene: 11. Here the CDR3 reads CASGGSLAGLGETQYF. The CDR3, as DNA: TGTGCTAGTGGTGGGTCGCTAGCGGGACTTGGAGAGACCCAGTACTTC.

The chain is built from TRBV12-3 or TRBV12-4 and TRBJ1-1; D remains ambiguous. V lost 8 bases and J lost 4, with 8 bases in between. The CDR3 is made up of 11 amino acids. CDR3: CASAIGTEAFF. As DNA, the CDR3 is TGTGCCAGCGCCATTGGCACTGAAGCTTTCTTT.